Detailed here is one T cell receptor beta chain. J gave up 1 base and V 5 bases, and 11 bases lay outside the gene matches. Looked up from germline, CDR1 is SGHRS and CDR2 is YFSETQ. There are 17 residues in the CDR3. This entry comes from a study of blood T cell repertoires in COVID-19. Study-wide background: The United States, Italy and Spain supplied acute and convalescent COVID-19 samples. From T cells, B-cell-depleted T cells, or PBMCs came the material, which was cDNA or gDNA.

In the study's own analysis: The assay estimated nucleated cells by amplifying reference gene primers. Data came from immunoSEQ multiplex PCR; TCRdb stores just in-frame clones and leaves some out. V, J and clone size reflect that table, while D and trimming were determined from the DNA. This sample carries over 80,000 clones, 79% of them seen once, and the ten largest clones take around a sixth. The gene calls are TRBV5-1 and TRBJ2-2, with 7 bases that match TRBD1. The receptor comes from a woman of 80 years or more with active or convalescent COVID-19. Sequenced input: peripheral blood. CDR3: CASRGTGATVNTGELFF. The CDR3 DNA sequence: TGCGCCAGCAGGGGAACAGGGGCCACTGTGAACACCGGGGAGCTGTTTTTT.